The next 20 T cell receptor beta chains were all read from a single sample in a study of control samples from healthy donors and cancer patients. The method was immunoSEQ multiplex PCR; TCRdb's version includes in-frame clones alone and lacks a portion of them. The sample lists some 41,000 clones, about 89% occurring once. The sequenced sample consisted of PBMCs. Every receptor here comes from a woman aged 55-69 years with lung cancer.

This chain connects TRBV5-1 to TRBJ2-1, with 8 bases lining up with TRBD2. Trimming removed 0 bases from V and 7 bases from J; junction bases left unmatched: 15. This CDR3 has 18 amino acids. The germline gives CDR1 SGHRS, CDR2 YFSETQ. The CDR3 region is CASSLAWLEREFRNEQFF. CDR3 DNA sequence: TGCGCCAGCAGCTTGGCTTGGCTCGAGCGGGAGTTTAGGAATGAGCAGTTCTTC.

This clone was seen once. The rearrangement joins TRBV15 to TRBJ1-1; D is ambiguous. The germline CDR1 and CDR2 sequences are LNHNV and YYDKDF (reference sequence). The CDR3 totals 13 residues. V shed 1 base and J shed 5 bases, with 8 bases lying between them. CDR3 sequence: CATSRALGTEAFF. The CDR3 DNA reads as TGTGCCACCAGCAGAGCATTGGGGACTGAAGCTTTCTTT.

The CDR3 loop reads CASSSGGMNTEAFF. CDR3 nucleotide sequence: TGTGCCAGCAGCTCGGGGGGGATGAACACTGAAGCTTTCTTT. The rearrangement uses TRBV7-3 and TRBJ1-1; maybe TRBD1 (5 bases). CDR1 and CDR2 from the germline V gene are SGHTA and FQGTGA. This CDR3 has 14 amino acids. Deletions cut 4 bases from V and 0 bases from J, with 9 bases between.

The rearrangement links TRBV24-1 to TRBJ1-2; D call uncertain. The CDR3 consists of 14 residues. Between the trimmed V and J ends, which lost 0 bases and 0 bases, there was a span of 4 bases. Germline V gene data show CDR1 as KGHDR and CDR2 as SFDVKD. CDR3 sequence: CATSDLDTNYGYTF. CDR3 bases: TGTGCCACCAGTGATTTGGATACTAACTATGGCTACACCTTC.

The CDR3 is CASSFLNEQFF. For the CDR3, the DNA is TGTGCCAGCAGCTTTCTCAATGAGCAGTTCTTC. V gene TRBV7-9 combines with J gene TRBJ2-1; D uncertain. The germline V gene encodes CDR1 SEHNR and CDR2 FQNEAQ (reference sequence). The CDR3 has 11 residues. V was pared by 3 bases and J by 6 bases, with 3 bases between.

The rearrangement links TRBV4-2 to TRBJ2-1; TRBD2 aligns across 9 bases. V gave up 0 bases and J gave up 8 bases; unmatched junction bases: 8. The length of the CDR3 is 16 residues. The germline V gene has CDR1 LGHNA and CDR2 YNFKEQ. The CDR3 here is CASSQESGAGGHEQFF. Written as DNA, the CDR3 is TGTGCCAGCAGCCAAGAATCAGGAGCGGGAGGTCATGAGCAGTTCTTC.

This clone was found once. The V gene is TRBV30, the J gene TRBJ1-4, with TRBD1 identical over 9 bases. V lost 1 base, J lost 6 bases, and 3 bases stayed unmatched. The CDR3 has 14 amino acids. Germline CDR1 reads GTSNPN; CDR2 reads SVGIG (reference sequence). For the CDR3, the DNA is TGTGCCTGGAGTGCGGACAGGGGAGATGAAAAACTGTTTTTT. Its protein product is CAWSADRGDEKLFF.

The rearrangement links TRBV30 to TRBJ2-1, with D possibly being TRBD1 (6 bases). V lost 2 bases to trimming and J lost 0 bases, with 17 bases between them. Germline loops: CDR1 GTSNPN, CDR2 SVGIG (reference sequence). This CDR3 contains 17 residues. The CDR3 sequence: CAWSRGSTTSSYNEQFF. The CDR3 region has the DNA TGTGCCTGGAGTAGGGGGTCCACCACAAGCTCCTACAATGAGCAGTTCTTC.

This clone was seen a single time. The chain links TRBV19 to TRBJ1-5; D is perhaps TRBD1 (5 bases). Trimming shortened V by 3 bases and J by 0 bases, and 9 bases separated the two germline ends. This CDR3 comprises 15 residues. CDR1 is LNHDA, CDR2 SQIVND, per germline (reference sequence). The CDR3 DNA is TGTGCCAGTAGTATCGGGGCCTATAGCAATCAGCCCCAGCATTTT. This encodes CASSIGAYSNQPQHF.

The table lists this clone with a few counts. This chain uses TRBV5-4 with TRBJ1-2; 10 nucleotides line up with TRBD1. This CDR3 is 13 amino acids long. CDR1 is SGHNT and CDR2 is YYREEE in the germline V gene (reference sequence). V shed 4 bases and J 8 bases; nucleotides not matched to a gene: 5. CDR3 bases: TGTGCCAGCAGCACGAGGACAGGGGGAGGCTACACCTTC. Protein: CASSTRTGGGYTF.

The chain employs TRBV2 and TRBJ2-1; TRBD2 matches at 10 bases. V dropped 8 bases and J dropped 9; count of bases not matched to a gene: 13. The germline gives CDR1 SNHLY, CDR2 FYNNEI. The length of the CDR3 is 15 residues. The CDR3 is CASYSLAGVGREQFF. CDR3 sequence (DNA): TGTGCCAGCTATAGTCTAGCGGGAGTCGGTCGTGAGCAGTTCTTC.

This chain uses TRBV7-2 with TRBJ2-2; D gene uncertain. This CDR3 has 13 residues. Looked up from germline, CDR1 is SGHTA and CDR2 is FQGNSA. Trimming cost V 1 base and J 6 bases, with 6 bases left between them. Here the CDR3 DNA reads TGTGCCAGCAGCTTAGAGAGTCCCGGGGAGCTGTTTTTT. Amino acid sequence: CASSLESPGELFF.

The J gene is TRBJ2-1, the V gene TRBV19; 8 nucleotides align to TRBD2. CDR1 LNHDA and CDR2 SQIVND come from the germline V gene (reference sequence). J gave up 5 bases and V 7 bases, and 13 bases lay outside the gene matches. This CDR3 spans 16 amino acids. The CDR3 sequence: CASTNPSGRANNEQFF. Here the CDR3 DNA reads TGTGCCAGTACCAACCCAAGCGGGAGAGCAAACAATGAGCAGTTCTTC.

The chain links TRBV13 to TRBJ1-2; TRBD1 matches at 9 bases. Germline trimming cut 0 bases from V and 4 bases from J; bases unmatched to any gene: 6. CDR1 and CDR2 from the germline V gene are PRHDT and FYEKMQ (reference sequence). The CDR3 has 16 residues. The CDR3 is CASSLGVTGGLYGYTF. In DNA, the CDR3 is TGTGCCAGCAGCTTAGGCGTCACAGGGGGCCTCTATGGCTACACCTTC.

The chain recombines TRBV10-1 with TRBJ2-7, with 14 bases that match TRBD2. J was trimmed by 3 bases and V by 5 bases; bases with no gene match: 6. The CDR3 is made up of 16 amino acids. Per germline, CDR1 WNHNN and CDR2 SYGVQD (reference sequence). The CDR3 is CASSLTSGRAGYEQYF. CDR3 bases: TGCGCCAGCAGTCTGACTAGCGGGAGGGCGGGCTACGAGCAGTACTTC.

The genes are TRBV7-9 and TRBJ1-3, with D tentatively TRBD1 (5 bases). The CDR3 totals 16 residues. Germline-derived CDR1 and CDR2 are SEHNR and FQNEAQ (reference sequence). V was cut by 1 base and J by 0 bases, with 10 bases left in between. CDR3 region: CASSLGAGTSGNTIYF. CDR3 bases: TGTGCCAGCAGCTTAGGGGCAGGGACCTCTGGAAACACCATATATTTT.

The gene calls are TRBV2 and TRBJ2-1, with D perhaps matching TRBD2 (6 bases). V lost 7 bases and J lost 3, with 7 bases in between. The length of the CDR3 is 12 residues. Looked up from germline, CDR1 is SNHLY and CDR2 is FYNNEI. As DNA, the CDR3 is TGTGCCAGCACGGGAGTCTACAATGAGCAGTTCTTC. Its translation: CASTGVYNEQFF. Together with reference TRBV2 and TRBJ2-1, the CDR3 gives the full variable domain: EPEVTQTPSHQVTQMGQEVILRCVPISNHLYFYWYRQILGQKVEFLVSFYNNEISEKSEIFDDQFSVERPDGSNFTLKIRSTKLEDSAMYFCASTGVYNEQFFGPGTRLTVL.

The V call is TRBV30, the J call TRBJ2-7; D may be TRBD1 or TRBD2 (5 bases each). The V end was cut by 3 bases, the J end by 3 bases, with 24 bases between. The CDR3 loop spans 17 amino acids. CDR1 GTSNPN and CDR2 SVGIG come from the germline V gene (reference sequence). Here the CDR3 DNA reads TGTGCCTGGAGGAGGGGTCTGGTGGCGGACGCAGGCTACGAGCAGTACTTC. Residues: CAWRRGLVADAGYEQYF.

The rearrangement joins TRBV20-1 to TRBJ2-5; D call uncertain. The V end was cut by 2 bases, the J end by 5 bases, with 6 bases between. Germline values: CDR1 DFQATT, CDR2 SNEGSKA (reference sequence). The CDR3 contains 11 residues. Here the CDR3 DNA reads TGCAGTGCTAGACCCGACGAGACCCAGTACTTC. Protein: CSARPDETQYF.

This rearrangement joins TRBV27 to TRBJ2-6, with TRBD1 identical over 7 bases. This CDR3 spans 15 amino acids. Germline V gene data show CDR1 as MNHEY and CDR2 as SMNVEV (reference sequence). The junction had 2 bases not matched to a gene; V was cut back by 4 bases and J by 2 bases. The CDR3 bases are TGTGCCAGCAGTTCCACAGGGGCTGGGGCCAACGTCCTGACTTTC. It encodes CASSSTGAGANVLTF.